This TCR beta chain was captured by sequencing in a study of cytomegalovirus exposure and HLA in healthy donors. Trimming cost V 1 base and J 5 bases; bases outside gene matches: 16. The CDR3 length is 18 residues. Germline assignment: CDR1 MGHRA and CDR2 YSYEKL. Amplification used 60 Vbeta primers and 13 Jbeta primers. This table comes from immunoSEQ multiplex PCR, and its TCRdb copy is limited to in-frame clones, with some not included. The repertoire holds fewer than 250,000 clones, with about 69% as singletons. The V call is TRBV4-1, the J call TRBJ2-5; 7 nucleotides match TRBD2. The sequence derives from a man aged 25-45 years in good health and CMV-seropositive. The sequenced sample consisted of PBMCs. Written as DNA, the CDR3 is TGCGCCAGCAGCCAAGTAGTTTCGGGGGGACTACCATCTGAGACCCAGTACTTC. Translating gives CASSQVVSGGLPSETQYF.